A selection of T cell receptor beta chains follows, all from one sample in a study of T cell responses to AZD1222 COVID-19 vaccine. Measured with immunoSEQ multiplex PCR; TCRdb has only the in-frame clones, and not every one. The table records around 120,000 clones, around 95% of them present only once. The sequenced sample was peripheral blood, obtained on day 0 of AZD1222 vaccination. Every receptor here comes from an adult in good health. The CDR3 runs from the conserved cysteine through the conserved F or W. The D gene is left open where the match is weak. Not every row has a clone size; where given, it reads once, few, many or a size class.

V gene	J gene	D gene	clone size	CDR3 protein	CDR3 DNA
TRBV6-5	TRBJ1-4	NA	NA	CASSNPSATNEKLFF	TGTGCCAGTAGTAATCCGAGTGCAACTAATGAAAAACTGTTTTTT
TRBV6-5	TRBJ1-5	NA	once	CASMRGKGQPQHF	TGTGCCAGCATGAGAGGGAAGGGGCAGCCCCAGCATTTT
TRBV6-6	TRBJ1-3	NA	NA	CASKGSGSGNTIYF	TGTGCCAGCAAAGGGAGCGGTTCTGGAAACACCATATATTTT
TRBV27	TRBJ1-1	NA	once	CASSPTGLNTEAFF	TGTGCCAGCAGCCCTACAGGGCTGAACACTGAAGCTTTCTTT
TRBV24-1	TRBJ2-2	TRBD2	NA	CATSDGAGGPNTGELFF	TGTGCCACCAGCGACGGAGCGGGAGGGCCCAACACCGGGGAGCTGTTTTTT
TRBV29-1	TRBJ1-2	NA	NA	CSGSTGDGYGYTF	TGCAGCGGATCGACGGGGGATGGATATGGCTACACCTTC
TRBV11-3	TRBJ2-1	TRBD2	few	CASSLREVSYNEQFF	TGTGCCAGCAGCTTGCGGGAGGTATCCTACAATGAGCAGTTCTTC
TRBV11-1	TRBJ2-7	TRBD2	NA	CASSFGTSGRAYEQYF	TGTGCCAGCAGCTTCGGGACTAGCGGGAGAGCCTACGAGCAGTACTTC
TRBV2	TRBJ1-4	TRBD1	NA	CASSEPRPGGGEKLFF	TGTGCCAGCAGCGAACCTCGGCCAGGGGGTGGTGAAAAACTGTTTTTT
TRBV5-1	TRBJ1-4	TRBD1	NA	CASSLQGGNEKLFF	TGCGCCAGCAGCTTGCAAGGGGGCAATGAAAAACTGTTTTTT
TRBV5-1	TRBJ1-2	TRBD1	NA	CASSITSDRLRTF	TGCGCCAGCAGCATAACCTCGGACAGGCTCCGGACCTTC
TRBV6-4	TRBJ2-6	NA	NA	CASIAGAQSGANVLTF	TGTGCCAGCATTGCGGGGGCCCAGTCTGGGGCCAACGTCCTGACTTTC
TRBV19	TRBJ2-1	NA	once	CASTAMAPAYNEQFF	TGTGCCAGTACCGCTATGGCGCCTGCCTACAATGAGCAGTTCTTC
TRBV19	TRBJ1-5	NA	NA	CASSIQTEVQPQHF	TGTGCCAGTAGTATACAGACAGAAGTTCAGCCCCAGCATTTT
TRBV21-1	TRBJ2-7	NA	NA	CASSKVQASGYYEQYF	TGTGCCAGCAGCAAAGTTCAGGCTAGCGGATATTACGAGCAGTACTTC
TRBV19	TRBJ1-5	TRBD1	NA	CASSPQTGINQPQHF	TGTGCCAGTAGTCCGCAGACAGGGATCAATCAGCCCCAGCATTTT
TRBV11-3	TRBJ2-4	TRBD2	NA	CASSLDPGTTIQYF	TGTGCCAGCAGCTTAGATCCTGGGACTACTATTCAGTACTTC
TRBV19	TRBJ1-2	NA	NA	CASSMTRTYGYTF	TGTGCCAGTAGTATGACAAGGACCTATGGCTACACCTTC
TRBV5-6	TRBJ1-2	NA	NA	CASSLAAGAGYTF	TGTGCCAGCAGCTTGGCGGCAGGGGCTGGCTACACCTTC
TRBV6-5	TRBJ1-3	NA	NA	CASTLGGSGNTIYF	TGTGCCAGCACCTTGGGGGGCTCTGGAAACACCATATATTTT
TRBV19	TRBJ2-1	TRBD2	NA	CASSIGLVNEQFF	TGTGCCAGTAGTATTGGACTAGTGAATGAGCAGTTCTTC
TRBV15	TRBJ1-6	TRBD1	NA	CATSRDPGQGRHSPLHF	TGTGCCACCAGCAGAGATCCCGGACAGGGGAGGCATTCACCCCTCCACTTT
TRBV11-2	TRBJ1-4	NA	NA	CASSLERGASGGLFF	TGTGCCAGCAGCTTAGAGCGGGGGGCTTCAGGCGGACTGTTTTTT
TRBV5-6	TRBJ1-5	NA	NA	CASSLTDQPQHF	TGTGCCAGCAGCTTGACAGATCAGCCCCAGCATTTT
TRBV5-4	TRBJ2-7	TRBD2	few	CASSLGTSRGNEQYF	TGTGCCAGCAGCTTGGGGACTAGCCGAGGGAACGAGCAGTACTTC
TRBV18	TRBJ2-7	NA	NA	CASSPTTGEYEQYF	TGTGCCAGCTCACCAACGACGGGGGAGTACGAGCAGTACTTC
TRBV4-3	TRBJ2-1	TRBD1	NA	CASSQEDRGMDNEQFF	TGCGCCAGCAGCCAAGAGGACAGGGGGATGGACAATGAGCAGTTCTTC
TRBV5-1	TRBJ1-1	TRBD1	NA	CASRQGQGFAEAFF	TGCGCCAGCCGCCAAGGACAGGGGTTTGCTGAAGCTTTCTTT
TRBV12-5	TRBJ2-7	NA	once	CASGLARLESEQYF	TGTGCTAGTGGTTTGGCCAGGCTCGAGTCCGAGCAGTACTTC
TRBV11-3	TRBJ1-1	NA	NA	CASSLDSGGILSTEAFF	TGTGCCAGCAGCTTAGATTCCGGGGGAATATTATCCACTGAAGCTTTCTTT
TRBV5-1	TRBJ2-7	NA	NA	CASSLRTTGRSSYEQYF	TGCGCCAGCAGCTTGAGAACCACAGGCCGTTCTTCCTACGAGCAGTACTTC
TRBV27	TRBJ1-1	TRBD1	NA	CASSRQGDTEAFF	TGTGCCAGCAGCCGACAGGGTGACACTGAAGCTTTCTTT
TRBV9	TRBJ2-2	NA	once	CASSPRGANTGELFF	TGTGCCAGCAGCCCCCGCGGTGCCAACACCGGGGAGCTGTTTTTT
TRBV7-6	TRBJ1-3	NA	NA	CASSLVGRGSGNTIYF	TGTGCCAGCAGCTTAGTCGGCAGGGGATCTGGAAACACCATATATTTT
TRBV7-9	TRBJ1-1	NA	once	CASRAVTEAFF	TGTGCCAGCCGGGCAGTCACTGAAGCTTTCTTT
TRBV28	TRBJ1-1	NA	NA	CASSRTKGEGAEAFF	TGTGCCAGCAGTCGTACCAAGGGGGAAGGGGCTGAAGCTTTCTTT
TRBV25-1	TRBJ1-1	NA	NA	CASSEWEGGLNTEAFF	TGTGCCAGCAGTGAATGGGAGGGGGGCTTGAACACTGAAGCTTTCTTT
TRBV4-2	TRBJ2-3	NA	once	CASSPSRWRQGSDTQYF	TGTGCCAGCAGCCCTAGTAGATGGCGGCAAGGCAGCGATACGCAGTATTTT
TRBV30	TRBJ1-5	NA	NA	CAWSQGPSISNQPQHF	TGTGCCTGGAGTCAGGGGCCTTCAATTAGCAATCAGCCCCAGCATTTT
TRBV7-2	TRBJ1-5	NA	once	CASSLAGGNQPQHF	TGTGCCAGCAGCTTGGCAGGGGGCAATCAGCCCCAGCATTTT
TRBV19	TRBJ1-4	NA	NA	CASSQGFGNNNEKLFF	TGTGCCAGCTCCCAGGGGTTCGGCAACAATAATGAAAAACTGTTTTTT
TRBV6-5	TRBJ1-1	TRBD1	NA	CASTRGQGHTEAFF	TGTGCCAGCACCCGGGGACAGGGTCACACTGAAGCTTTCTTT
TRBV5-4	TRBJ2-5	TRBD1	NA	CASSDNSRDSQETQYF	TGTGCCAGCAGCGATAATTCTCGGGACAGCCAAGAGACCCAGTACTTC
TRBV6-5	TRBJ2-7	NA	NA	CASRPWGAGLEQYF	TGTGCCAGCAGACCCTGGGGGGCGGGCCTCGAGCAGTACTTC
TRBV20-1	TRBJ1-6	NA	NA	CSASKGDLLSPLHF	TGCAGTGCTAGTAAGGGAGACCTACTTTCACCCCTCCACTTT
TRBV6-5	TRBJ1-1	NA	NA	CASSYSWGSNTEAFF	TGTGCCAGCAGTTATTCCTGGGGGTCGAACACTGAAGCTTTCTTT